This passage covers 27 T cell receptor beta chains from one sample sequenced in a study of shared clonotypes between healthy human individuals. Naive CD8 cells comprised CD45RO-negative, CCR7-positively selected cells, excluding terminally differentiated effector memory CD45RA+ cells. Clones were read by immunoSEQ multiplex PCR, and TCRdb kept only the in-frame ones, dropping some. The sample carries approximately 2,000,000 clones, over 85% recorded once. The material sequenced was naive CD8+ T cells from PBMCs. The receptors were sampled from a man aged 18 to 35 in good health. Some clones in this sample may be carry-over from other donors' samples.

This chain connects TRBV2 to TRBJ2-1, with TRBD2 as a possible D gene (7 bases). Germline CDR1 SNHLY, CDR2 FYNNEI. V dropped 3 bases and J dropped 0 bases, with 9 bases sitting between them. This CDR3 region has 15 residues. CDR3 in DNA: TGTGCCAGCAGTGATAGGGGGGGCTCCTACAATGAGCAGTTCTTC. It encodes CASSDRGGSYNEQFF.

V is TRBV7-2 and J is TRBJ2-5, with D possibly matching TRBD1 (6 bases). The germline gives CDR1 SGHTA, CDR2 FQGNSA. This CDR3 spans 15 amino acids. V lost 4 bases, J lost 4 bases, and 16 bases lay in between. CDR3 nucleotides: TGTGCCAGCAGCTCGTGGACAGTGGGGCGAGAGACCCAGTACTTC. Amino acids: CASSSWTVGRETQYF.

The V gene is TRBV19, the J gene TRBJ1-1; D might be TRBD1 (6 bases). Germline lookup yields CDR1 LNHDA and CDR2 SQIVND (reference sequence). Trimming stripped 0 bases from V and 4 bases from J, with 18 bases between. CDR3 size: 17 residues. The CDR3 region has the DNA TGTGCCAGTAGTATAGATATAAGGGGGTGGCGGACCACTGAAGCTTTCTTT. Protein product: CASSIDIRGWRTTEAFF.

The chain couples TRBV19 to TRBJ2-1, with a weak D call TRBD2 (5 bases). This CDR3 spans 16 amino acids. The V gene lost 5 bases and the J gene lost 4 bases, with 18 bases spanning the gap. CDR1 is LNHDA, CDR2 SQIVND, per germline (reference sequence). The CDR3 loop is CASSSSGSGIYNEQFF. The DNA for the CDR3 is TGTGCCAGTAGTTCCTCGGGGAGTGGAATTTACAATGAGCAGTTCTTC.

The rearrangement joins TRBV5-6 to TRBJ1-2; TRBD1 might be the D (5 bases). CDR1 and CDR2 from the germline V gene are SGHDT and YYEEEE. CDR3 length: 14 amino acids. Trimming shortened V by 0 bases and J by 0 bases, and 6 bases separated the two germline ends. In nucleotides, the CDR3 is TGTGCCAGCAGCTTGGGACAGCCTAACTATGGCTACACCTTC. Protein product: CASSLGQPNYGYTF.

The chain couples TRBV19 to TRBJ1-2, with D hard to call. CDR3 length: 11 residues. V shed 3 bases and J shed 8 bases, with 7 bases lying between them. CDR1 and CDR2 from the germline V gene are LNHDA and SQIVND (reference sequence). DNA of the CDR3: TGTGCCAGTAGTATGGGTATCGGCTACACCTTC. Its protein product is CASSMGIGYTF. Full variable domain (rest looked up from reference TRBV19 and TRBJ1-2): DGGITQSPKYLFRKEGQNVTLSCEQNLNHDAMYWYRQDPGQGLRLIYYSQIVNDFQKGDIAEGYSVSREKKESFPLTVTSAQKNPTAFYLCASSMGIGYTFGSGTRLTVV.

The chain carries TRBV7-8 and TRBJ2-4; D perhaps matches TRBD1 (5 bases). The germline gives CDR1 SGHVS, CDR2 FQNEAQ. The CDR3 extends over 18 amino acids. Deletions cut 1 base from V and 1 base from J, with 17 bases between. As DNA, the CDR3 is TGTGCCAGCAGCTTAGTAGCAAGGGGTTTGGGGGCCAAAAACATTCAGTACTTC. This codes for CASSLVARGLGAKNIQYF.

This rearrangement joins TRBV27 to TRBJ2-7; D unclear. Per the germline V gene, CDR1 is MNHEY and CDR2 is SMNVEV (reference sequence). The CDR3 consists of 13 residues. Trimming cost V 4 bases and J 3 bases, with 10 bases left between them. The CDR3 loop reads CASSSIPLYEQYF. The CDR3 DNA reads as TGTGCCAGCAGTTCCATACCCCTCTACGAGCAGTACTTC.

In this sample, this clone turned up once. V usage is TRBV28 and J usage is TRBJ1-2, with 7 bases aligning to TRBD1. From germline, CDR1 is MDHEN and CDR2 SYDVKM. CDR3 size: 13 residues. V lost 3 bases to trimming and J lost 8 bases; unmatched junction nucleotides: 6. CDR3 loop: CASSLGTVGGYTF. CDR3 nucleotide sequence: TGTGCCAGCAGTTTGGGGACAGTTGGGGGCTACACCTTC.

This clone appeared a few times. The chain has TRBV19 and TRBJ1-1; D gene unclear. Trimming removed 1 base at V and 1 base at J, with 10 bases between. CDR1 and CDR2 (germline): LNHDA, SQIVND (reference sequence). The CDR3 is made up of 15 amino acids. CDR3 in DNA: TGTGCCAGTAGTATAGGCAGGACTTCGAACACTGAAGCTTTCTTT. Protein sequence: CASSIGRTSNTEAFF.

The CDR3 DNA sequence: TGTGCCAGCAGCGAACGAGGGGGCACCTACGAGCAGTACTTC. Protein sequence: CASSERGGTYEQYF. The rearrangement uses TRBV9 and TRBJ2-7, with 7 bases fitting TRBD1. Germline V CDR1 and CDR2: SGDLS, YYNGEE. V lost 3 bases and J lost 2; bases outside the gene matches: 5. The length of the CDR3 is 14 residues.

The rearrangement links TRBV11-2 to TRBJ2-7; 8 nucleotides agree with TRBD1. The CDR3 consists of 16 residues. V dropped 1 base and J dropped 3; count of bases not matched to a gene: 8. The germline V gene has CDR1 SGHAT and CDR2 FQNNGV. Here the CDR3 reads CASSLGLDRDFYEQYF. The CDR3 region has the DNA TGTGCCAGCAGCTTAGGTCTGGACAGGGACTTCTACGAGCAGTACTTC.

The J gene is TRBJ2-1, the V gene TRBV19; the match to TRBD1 covers 10 bases. Germline CDR1 and CDR2: LNHDA and SQIVND (reference sequence). V gave up 8 bases and J gave up 3 bases; unmatched junction bases: 7. This CDR3 contains 15 residues. CDR3 nucleotides: TGTGCCAGTGAAAAAAGGACAGGGGGCTACAATGAGCAGTTCTTC. Translated: CASEKRTGGYNEQFF.

V gene TRBV6-1 combines with J gene TRBJ2-1; possible D gene TRBD1, 5 bases. Germline-derived CDR1 and CDR2 are MNHNS and SASEGT. Trimming shortened V by 4 bases and J by 5 bases, and 12 bases separated the two germline ends. This CDR3 has 14 amino acids. This CDR3 is CASSAWGINNEQFF. Here the CDR3 DNA reads TGTGCCAGCAGTGCTTGGGGCATTAACAATGAGCAGTTCTTC.

A single count supports this clone. The rearrangement joins TRBV5-1 to TRBJ1-1; D may be TRBD1 (5 bases). V lost 2 bases, J lost 5 bases, and 19 bases lay in between. The CDR3 sequence is 16 residues long. Germline CDR1 reads SGHRS; CDR2 reads YFSETQ. The CDR3 protein is CASSFTPSRAGTEAFF. For the CDR3, the DNA is TGCGCCAGCAGCTTCACACCGTCCAGGGCAGGTACTGAAGCTTTCTTT.

The chain combines TRBV19 with TRBJ2-2; 8 nucleotides align to TRBD2. This CDR3 contains 14 residues. V lost 8 bases, J lost 5 bases, and 7 bases stayed unmatched. Germline V lookup: CDR1 LNHDA, CDR2 SQIVND (reference sequence). CDR3 in amino acids: CASLSREGTGELFF. The CDR3 region has the DNA TGTGCCAGTTTAAGCCGGGAGGGTACCGGGGAGCTGTTTTTT.

The genes are TRBV4-3 and TRBJ2-1, with no clear D. This CDR3 is 15 amino acids long. The germline CDR1 and CDR2 sequences are LGHNA and YSLEER. Trimming cost V 0 bases and J 7 bases, with 13 bases left between them. The CDR3 nucleotides read TGCGCCAGCAGCCAAGATTCTAGTCCGCTGAATGAGCAGTTCTTC. Translation: CASSQDSSPLNEQFF.

The chain combines TRBV19 with TRBJ1-2; TRBD1 matches at 8 bases. The V segment lost 5 bases and the J segment 2 bases; nucleotides outside the gene matches: 4. The CDR3 extends over 14 amino acids. Looked up from germline, CDR1 is LNHDA and CDR2 is SQIVND (reference sequence). CDR3 nucleotides: TGTGCCAGTAGTCTCCGGACAGGGAACTATGGCTACACCTTC. This sequence encodes CASSLRTGNYGYTF.

Details on this clone: Within the sample, other DNA sequences also encode this same CDR3. The V and J genes are TRBV27 and TRBJ2-7, with 8 bases lining up with TRBD2. The CDR3 is made up of 13 amino acids. Trimming cost V 8 bases and J 4 bases; bases outside gene matches: 7. CDR1 and CDR2 (germline): MNHEY, SMNVEV (reference sequence). CDR3 region: CASAAGGRYEQYF. In DNA form, the CDR3 reads TGTGCCAGCGCTGCGGGAGGTCGATACGAGCAGTACTTC.

This clone has just one count. The chain couples TRBV11-3 to TRBJ2-1; D remains ambiguous. V was trimmed by 4 bases and J by 5 bases, leaving 12 bases between them. The CDR3 has 14 amino acids. The germline CDR1 and CDR2 sequences are SGHNT and YENEEA. The CDR3 protein is CASSSRWGNNEQFF. The CDR3, as DNA: TGTGCCAGCAGCTCGCGTTGGGGAAACAATGAGCAGTTCTTC.

The V gene is TRBV19, the J gene TRBJ2-2, with a possible D match to TRBD1 (5 bases). V was trimmed by 3 bases and J by 6 bases, leaving 17 bases between them. In germline, CDR1 is LNHDA, CDR2 SQIVND (reference sequence). This CDR3 has 16 residues. The CDR3 nucleotides read TGTGCCAGTAGTATTCGGCAGGGTATCTTACCCGGGGAGCTGTTTTTT. It codes for CASSIRQGILPGELFF.

This chain uses TRBV19 with TRBJ2-2, with 12 bases matching TRBD2. Germline CDR1 and CDR2: LNHDA and SQIVND (reference sequence). The CDR3 runs to 15 residues. The trim removed 6 bases at V and 6 bases at J, leaving 5 bases unmatched. CDR3 in DNA: TGTGCCAGTAGGCTAGCGGGAGGGTCGGCCGGGGAGCTGTTTTTT. This encodes CASRLAGGSAGELFF.

The chain has TRBV11-3 and TRBJ2-4; perhaps TRBD2 as D (5 bases). CDR3 size: 14 residues. Trimming removed 5 bases at V and 8 bases at J, with 16 bases between. Germline CDR1 reads SGHNT; CDR2 reads YENEEA. CDR3 bases: TGTGCCAGCAGCCTCCGGGGAACCCTGGACATTCAGTACTTC. Amino acids: CASSLRGTLDIQYF.

J is TRBJ1-4 and V is TRBV5-6, with D uncertain. The length of the CDR3 is 15 residues. Deletions cut 6 bases from V and 2 bases from J, with 14 bases between. Germline V gives CDR1 SGHDT, CDR2 YYEEEE. Here the CDR3 DNA reads TGTGCCAGCACTCCCGGGGTGGGGACTAATGAAAAACTGTTTTTT. Translated: CASTPGVGTNEKLFF.

This clone was found once. The chain recombines TRBV14 with TRBJ2-1; 7 nucleotides line up with TRBD2. Trimming removed 5 bases from V and 0 bases from J; junction bases left unmatched: 7. The CDR3 spans 16 residues. CDR1 and CDR2 from the germline V gene are SGHDN and FVKESK. CDR3 residues: CASSDLAASSYNEQFF. CDR3 coding DNA: TGTGCCAGCAGCGACCTAGCGGCCAGCTCCTACAATGAGCAGTTCTTC.

The CDR3, as DNA: TGTGCCAGCAGCTTAGACGGGAGAGGCGAGCAGTACTTC. Translating gives CASSLDGRGEQYF. This rearrangement joins TRBV7-8 to TRBJ2-7, with a possible D match to TRBD2 (6 bases). The CDR3 spans 13 residues. V lost 1 base and J 6 bases, leaving 10 bases between the germline ends. Per the germline V gene, CDR1 is SGHVS and CDR2 is FQNEAQ.

This clone was recorded once. The chain combines TRBV27 with TRBJ2-7; D might be TRBD1 (6 bases). CDR3 size: 14 residues. The germline gives CDR1 MNHEY, CDR2 SMNVEV (reference sequence). V was pared by 3 bases and J by 4 bases, with 13 bases between. The CDR3 sequence: CASSFGQIGYEQYF. The CDR3 region has the DNA TGTGCCAGCAGTTTCGGACAGATAGGGTACGAGCAGTACTTC.